What follows are 27 T cell receptor beta chains derived from one specimen sequenced in a study of T cells expressing NK-cell markers. TCRdb reworked the 5' RACE reads into one entry per CDR3 protein, no DNA. Here the sample table reports 160,000 or so distinct CDR3 sequences. The sequencing input was blood T cells: a sorted CD56 or NKG2C T cell subset, CD4+ or CD8+ T cells, or bulk PBMC T cells (not recorded which). The source of these receptors is a woman aged 18-70 years in good health.

The rearrangement uses TRBV7-2 and TRBJ2-7; the TCRdb call, TRBD1, lacks DNA for checking. In germline, CDR1 is SGHTA, CDR2 FQGNSA. The CDR3 totals 16 residues. CDR3 in amino acids: CASPRSYRQLNYEQYF.

This chain connects TRBV2 to TRBJ1-1; TCRdb selects TRBD1, and the lack of DNA leaves this call unchecked. The germline V gene has CDR1 SNHLY and CDR2 FYNNEI. The CDR3 contains 14 residues. CDR3 protein: CASRAGQGQIQAFF.

The chain links TRBV9 to TRBJ2-7; checking the TCRdb D call of TRBD2 is not possible without DNA. CDR1 SGDLS and CDR2 YYNGEE come from the germline V gene. The CDR3 runs 13 residues. The CDR3 spells CASSVSPSVEQYF.

V usage is TRBV20-1 and J usage is TRBJ2-3; TCRdb reports TRBD2, a call that lacks DNA to check it against. CDR3 length: 16 residues. Germline V gene data show CDR1 as DFQATT and CDR2 as SNEGSKA (reference sequence). CDR3 loop: CSATDPGLAGGSTQYF.

The chain employs TRBV4-1 and TRBJ2-1; TCRdb calls TRBD1, which cannot be checked without DNA. Germline V gene lookup returns CDR1 MGHRA and CDR2 YSYEKL. The CDR3 length is 16 residues. The CDR3 region is CASSQDNAPAYNEQFF.

The chain recombines TRBV28 with TRBJ2-7; TCRdb selects TRBD1, and the lack of DNA leaves this call unchecked. Germline CDR1 is MDHEN and CDR2 is SYDVKM. CDR3 length equals 15 residues. CDR3 amino acids: CASSPLSQISYEQYF.

V and J are TRBV3-1 and TRBJ1-3. Germline V lookup: CDR1 LGHDT, CDR2 YNNKEL (reference sequence). The CDR3 is 12 amino acids. CDR3 in amino acids: CASSEAGNTIYF.

The chain carries TRBV29-1 and TRBJ2-5; TCRdb's D call, TRBD2, is unchecked because there is no DNA. Looked up from germline, CDR1 is SQVTM and CDR2 is ANQGSEA. The CDR3 has 15 residues. This CDR3 is CSAAHGTSKIETQYF.

This chain connects TRBV30 to TRBJ1-1; checking the TCRdb D call of TRBD1 is not possible without DNA. In germline, CDR1 is GTSNPN, CDR2 SVGIG (reference sequence). There are 13 residues in the CDR3. The CDR3: CAWDTGMNTEAFF.

The genes are TRBV6-2 or TRBV6-3 and TRBJ1-5. This CDR3 has 15 amino acids. Germline CDR1 and CDR2: MNHEY and SVGEGT. CDR3 in amino acids: CASSYPQTSNQPQHF.

CDR3 region: CASSYSSYLDRAETEAFF. V usage is TRBV6-5 and J usage is TRBJ1-1; as DNA is missing, the TRBD1 call by TCRdb cannot be tested. Germline CDR1 MNHEY, CDR2 SVGAGI. The CDR3 length is 18 residues.

The rearrangement links TRBV10-3 to TRBJ2-7; lacking DNA, the TRBD1 call made by TCRdb goes unchecked. Germline-derived CDR1 and CDR2 are ENHRY and SYGVKD. The CDR3 is made up of 14 amino acids. The CDR3 region is CAISDGTGIYEQYF.

This chain links TRBV5-1 with TRBJ2-1; TCRdb indicates TRBD2, and absent DNA this call remains unverified. The germline V gene has CDR1 SGHRS and CDR2 YFSETQ. The CDR3 covers 15 residues. This CDR3 reads CASREWDYQNNEQFF.

The chain combines TRBV20-1 with TRBJ2-1; without DNA, the TCRdb call of TRBD2 cannot be checked. CDR1 is DFQATT and CDR2 is SNEGSKA in the germline V gene (reference sequence). The CDR3 runs 17 residues. The CDR3 spells CSAPPYPGLAVYNEQFF.

J is TRBJ2-2 and V is TRBV6-5; TCRdb lists TRBD1, though no DNA is available to test this call. Germline V CDR1 and CDR2: MNHEY, SVGAGI. The length of the CDR3 is 14 residues. The CDR3 protein is CASSSNGGDGELFF.

V gene TRBV2 combines with J gene TRBJ1-1; TCRdb designates TRBD1, a call that cannot be tested without DNA. The CDR3 has 15 residues. Germline CDR1 and CDR2: SNHLY and FYNNEI. The CDR3 loop reads CASSEAQGAYTEAFF.

V gene TRBV28 combines with J gene TRBJ2-4; TCRdb calls TRBD1, which cannot be checked without DNA. CDR3 size: 16 residues. Germline values: CDR1 MDHEN, CDR2 SYDVKM. The CDR3 loop is CASSLFGQGAENIQYF.

V is TRBV4-2 and J is TRBJ2-7; TCRdb calls TRBD1, which cannot be checked without DNA. Germline values: CDR1 LGHNA, CDR2 YNFKEQ. The CDR3 length is 15 residues. The CDR3 sequence: CASSQEPGRYYEQYF.

This chain links TRBV20-1 with TRBJ2-7; the D call from TCRdb, TRBD1, cannot be confirmed without DNA. Germline CDR1 and CDR2: DFQATT and SNEGSKA (reference sequence). The CDR3 length is 14 residues. The CDR3 reads CSAFHNWGSYEQYF.

The gene calls are TRBV12-3 or TRBV12-4 and TRBJ2-1; as DNA is missing, the TRBD1 call by TCRdb cannot be tested. This CDR3 comprises 16 residues. The CDR3 spells CASSSPEPSSYNEQFF.

The chain uses TRBV7-9 and TRBJ2-3; TCRdb's assignment of TRBD2 cannot be checked, as there is no DNA. In germline, CDR1 is SEHNR, CDR2 FQNEAQ (reference sequence). The length of the CDR3 is 17 residues. This CDR3 reads CASSTHRDQKPTDTQYF.

The V and J genes are TRBV6-6 and TRBJ2-1; the TRBD2 assignment by TCRdb is unverifiable without DNA. Germline V gene data show CDR1 as MNHNY and CDR2 as SVGAGI (reference sequence). CDR3 size: 13 residues. The CDR3 protein is CASTPEGRGEQFF.

The rearrangement joins TRBV15 to TRBJ2-4; TCRdb lists TRBD1, though no DNA is available to test this call. The germline gives CDR1 LNHNV, CDR2 YYDKDF (reference sequence). The CDR3 runs 15 residues. CDR3 loop: CATSNWGLAKNIQYF.

The chain has TRBV20-1 and TRBJ2-1; TCRdb designates TRBD2, a call that cannot be tested without DNA. Germline CDR1 reads DFQATT; CDR2 reads SNEGSKA (reference sequence). The CDR3 length is 15 residues. CDR3 amino acids: CSAPGLAGHYNEQFF.

The V and J genes are TRBV4-2 and TRBJ1-4. This CDR3 spans 18 amino acids. Per germline, CDR1 LGHNA and CDR2 YNFKEQ. CDR3: CASSQESGPAGTNEKLFF.

The chain carries TRBV12-3 or TRBV12-4 and TRBJ2-1; no DNA is available, so the TRBD2 call from TCRdb remains unchecked. The CDR3 contains 16 residues. The CDR3 reads CASSQGLAGHINEQFF.

The chain carries TRBV6-4 and TRBJ2-1; TCRdb reports TRBD2, a call that lacks DNA to check it against. Germline V gene sequence: CDR1 MRHNA, CDR2 SNTAGT. The CDR3 contains 16 residues. The CDR3 here is CASSMLISGREGEQFF.